This T cell receptor beta chain was sequenced for a study of blood T cell repertoires in COVID-19. About the study: Material from acute and convalescent COVID-19 was sourced from the United States, Italy and Spain. Nucleic acid was either cDNA or gDNA, and it came from T cells, B-cell-depleted T cells, or PBMCs.

As handled by the study authors: Reference gene primer amplification in the assay estimated nucleated cell counts. The protocol was immunoSEQ multiplex PCR, while the TCRdb copy is restricted to in-frame clones and leaves out a portion. V and J calls and clone size are given by that table; D and trimming were obtained from the DNA. The sample shows 45,000 to 60,000 clones, 86% of them seen only once. Looked up from germline, CDR1 is MNHNS and CDR2 is SASEGT. V lost 2 bases and J lost 4, with 6 bases in between. The CDR3 is 13 residues long. The specimen was peripheral blood. The rearrangement joins TRBV6-1 to TRBJ1-3, with D hard to call. The clonotype comes from a man between 60 and 75 years old with active or convalescent COVID-19. CDR3 in DNA: TGTGCCAGCAGTGAAACTTGGGGAAACACCATATATTTT. It translates to CASSETWGNTIYF.